These 20 T cell receptor beta chains were sequenced from one sample in a study of cytomegalovirus exposure and HLA in healthy donors. The PCR contained 60 Vbeta and 13 Jbeta primers. Sequenced by immunoSEQ multiplex PCR; TCRdb stores in-frame clones only, minus some. The table shows 60,000 to 70,000 clones, with about three quarters occurring only once. Input material: PBMCs. All receptors come from a male donor in good health and CMV-seropositive.

This chain links TRBV5-6 with TRBJ1-1, with D tentatively TRBD1 (6 bases). Germline assignment: CDR1 SGHDT and CDR2 YYEEEE. The CDR3 has 16 residues. V was cut by 1 base and J by 0 bases, with 13 bases left in between. The DNA for the CDR3 is TGTGCCAGCAGCTTGTTCACAGGGACCATGAACACTGAAGCTTTCTTT. Amino acid sequence: CASSLFTGTMNTEAFF.

The gene calls are TRBV27 and TRBJ1-1; a possible D gene is TRBD1 (5 bases). The CDR3 length is 12 residues. The germline gives CDR1 MNHEY, CDR2 SMNVEV (reference sequence). Trimming removed 9 bases from V and 2 bases from J, with 10 bases in between. DNA of the CDR3: TGTGCCAGTGGGGGGAGAAACACTGAAGCTTTCTTT. Translated, it gives CASGGRNTEAFF.

The chain joins TRBV4-2 to TRBJ2-5; 13 bases are shared with TRBD2. The CDR3 runs 17 residues. Germline-derived CDR1 and CDR2 are LGHNA and YNFKEQ. Losses at the gene ends were 4 bases for V and 5 bases for J; bases not matched to a gene: 10. DNA of the CDR3: TGTGCCAGCAGCCCTCCAGGACTAGCGGGGGCCGGGGAGACCCAGTACTTC. The encoded protein is CASSPPGLAGAGETQYF.

The chain joins TRBV7-3 to TRBJ1-5; no clear D gene. V dropped 4 bases and J dropped 3 bases, with 7 bases sitting between them. CDR1 SGHTA and CDR2 FQGTGA come from the germline V gene. This CDR3 is built from 13 residues. The CDR3 sequence: CASSYRPNQPQHF. CDR3 DNA sequence: TGTGCCAGCAGCTATCGTCCCAATCAGCCCCAGCATTTT. The variable domain in full, completed from reference TRBV7-3 and TRBJ1-5, reads GAGVSQTPSNKVTEKGKYVELRCDPISGHTALYWYRQSLGQGPEFLIYFQGTGAADDSGLPNDRFFAVRPEGSVSTLKIQRTERGDSAVYLCASSYRPNQPQHFGDGTRLSIL.

The table lists this clone with a few counts. The chain employs TRBV27 and TRBJ1-3; 8 bases map to TRBD1. This CDR3 contains 15 residues. V lost 5 bases to trimming and J lost 4 bases; unmatched junction nucleotides: 7. Germline assignment: CDR1 MNHEY and CDR2 SMNVEV (reference sequence). The CDR3 region has the DNA TGTGCCAGCAGTAGAGCCGGGGACAGGGGAAACACCATATATTTT. Translation gives CASSRAGDRGNTIYF.

The chain joins TRBV2 to TRBJ1-2; 8 bases fit TRBD1. The V gene end was trimmed by 5 bases and the J gene end by 0 bases; junction bases not matched to a gene: 8. The CDR3 contains 16 residues. Germline CDR1 SNHLY, CDR2 FYNNEI. CDR3 nucleotides: TGTGCCAGCAGTCAGGGGGCACCGATTTCTAACTATGGCTACACCTTC. Translated, it gives CASSQGAPISNYGYTF.

This chain uses TRBV29-1 with TRBJ2-7, with TRBD1 matching over 9 bases. Per germline, CDR1 SQVTM and CDR2 ANQGSEA. The V segment lost 6 bases and the J segment 4 bases; nucleotides outside the gene matches: 4. The CDR3 runs 12 residues. The CDR3 region has the DNA TGCAGCGTCGGGGGACAGGGATACGAGCAGTACTTC. Translating it yields CSVGGQGYEQYF.

The rearrangement uses TRBV5-6 and TRBJ1-1, with TRBD1 as a possible D gene (5 bases). This CDR3 is built from 16 residues. V was shortened by 0 bases and J by 1 base, with 13 bases between the two germline ends. Looked up from germline, CDR1 is SGHDT and CDR2 is YYEEEE. CDR3 in amino acids: CASSLGGPQANTEAFF. The DNA for the CDR3 is TGTGCCAGCAGCTTGGGGGGCCCCCAAGCGAACACTGAAGCTTTCTTT.

J is TRBJ2-3 and V is TRBV7-8; the match to TRBD2 covers 8 bases. Trimming at V came to 1 base and at J to 6 bases, leaving 12 bases not matched to a gene. Germline V gene data show CDR1 as SGHVS and CDR2 as FQNEAQ. The CDR3 is 17 residues long. This CDR3 is CASSLEALAGGSDTQYF. The CDR3 DNA follows: TGTGCCAGCAGCTTAGAGGCTCTTGCGGGGGGCTCGGATACGCAGTATTTT.

The rearrangement joins TRBV4-1 to TRBJ1-2; D gene uncertain. The V and J ends lost 0 bases and 4 bases respectively, with 12 bases between them. CDR1 and CDR2 from the germline V gene are MGHRA and YSYEKL. The CDR3 totals 15 residues. This CDR3 reads CASSQDPREVYGYTF. The CDR3 DNA follows: TGCGCCAGCAGCCAAGATCCTCGGGAGGTCTATGGCTACACCTTC.

The gene calls are TRBV27 and TRBJ1-2, with TRBD1 as a possible D gene (6 bases). This CDR3 comprises 12 residues. CDR1 and CDR2 (germline): MNHEY, SMNVEV (reference sequence). Trimming took 9 bases from V and 2 from J, leaving 10 bases between them. This CDR3 reads CASSDSNYGYTF. DNA of the CDR3: TGTGCCAGTTCGGACAGCAACTATGGCTACACCTTC.

The chain combines TRBV7-9 with TRBJ1-2; TRBD1 is a possible D gene (6 bases). CDR3 length: 16 residues. Trimming shortened V by 4 bases and J by 7 bases, and 22 bases separated the two germline ends. Germline values: CDR1 SEHNR, CDR2 FQNEAQ (reference sequence). The chain's CDR3 is CASSYQGQLTNFGYTF. The CDR3 DNA reads as TGTGCCAGCAGCTACCAAGGACAGTTAACTAATTTTGGCTACACCTTC.

The V and J genes are TRBV14 and TRBJ2-7; TRBD2 matches 8 bases. Germline loops: CDR1 SGHDN, CDR2 FVKESK. The CDR3 is 12 residues long. V lost 4 bases and J lost 10; bases outside the gene matches: 6. In DNA, the CDR3 is TGTGCCAGCAGCCTCACCGGGAGGGGACAGTACTTC. Amino acids: CASSLTGRGQYF. Full variable domain (outside the CDR3, taken from reference TRBV14 and TRBJ2-7): EAGVTQFPSHSVIEKGQTVTLRCDPISGHDNLYWYRRVMGKEIKFLLHFVKESKQDESGMPNNRFLAERTGGTYSTLKVQPAELEDSGVYFCASSLTGRGQYFGPGTRLTVT.

This chain joins TRBV10-3 and TRBJ1-1; no clear D. This CDR3 is 14 amino acids long. Germline V lookup: CDR1 ENHRY, CDR2 SYGVKD. The V gene lost 6 bases and the J gene lost 3 bases, with 14 bases spanning the gap. CDR3 nucleotides: TGTGCCATCAGCCTCGAGGGCGTCGACACTGAAGCTTTCTTT. Residues: CAISLEGVDTEAFF.

The V gene is TRBV6-5, the J gene TRBJ1-2, with D maybe TRBD1 (6 bases). Between the trimmed V and J ends, which lost 5 bases and 3 bases, there was a span of 10 bases. Germline V CDR1 and CDR2: MNHEY, SVGAGI. The CDR3 extends over 13 amino acids. The CDR3 region has the DNA TGTGCCAGCAGTCCACACAGGGACTATGGCTACACCTTC. Translation gives CASSPHRDYGYTF.

V is TRBV28 and J is TRBJ1-2, with D uncertain. The length of the CDR3 is 13 residues. CDR1 MDHEN and CDR2 SYDVKM come from the germline V gene. The V and J ends lost 2 bases and 8 bases respectively, with 12 bases between them. The CDR3 sequence: CASSLPTSYGYTF. CDR3 nucleotides: TGTGCCAGCAGTTTACCCACTTCGTACGGCTACACCTTC.

The gene calls are TRBV5-1 and TRBJ2-7; TRBD2 might be the D (6 bases). The CDR3 is made up of 15 amino acids. Trimming took off 3 bases at V and 5 bases at J, with 18 bases between the two ends. In germline, CDR1 is SGHRS, CDR2 YFSETQ. The CDR3: CASSWGEVARDEQYF. The CDR3 region has the DNA TGCGCCAGCAGCTGGGGGGAGGTCGCCCGGGACGAGCAGTACTTC.

The chain uses TRBV15 and TRBJ2-2, with TRBD1 identical over 12 bases. Germline lookup yields CDR1 LNHNV and CDR2 YYDKDF (reference sequence). The ends lost 1 base at V and 7 bases at J; junction bases unmatched: 4. This CDR3 is 16 amino acids long. CDR3 DNA: TGTGCCACCAGCAGAGGCGGGACAGGGGGCAGCGGGGAGCTGTTTTTT. Translated, it gives CATSRGGTGGSGELFF.

The chain has TRBV9 and TRBJ2-7; 7 bases line up with TRBD2. This CDR3 region has 17 residues. The J segment lost 7 bases and the V segment lost 3 bases, leaving 19 bases of the junction unmatched. Germline values: CDR1 SGDLS, CDR2 YYNGEE. In nucleotides, the CDR3 is TGTGCCAGCAGCGCGACCTCCTCCGGGACTAACCCTGGGGAGCAGTACTTC. It encodes CASSATSSGTNPGEQYF.

The genes are TRBV18 and TRBJ1-5, with D possibly TRBD1 on 5 matching bases. The CDR3 consists of 13 residues. V lost 3 bases and J lost 7, with 10 bases in between. Germline CDR1 and CDR2: KGHSH and LQKENI. CDR3 sequence reads: CASSPGGGQPQHF. The CDR3 DNA reads TGTGCCAGCTCACCGGGGGGTGGGCAGCCCCAGCATTTT.